Sequencing of this TCR beta chain was carried out in a study of graft-versus-host responses after intestinal transplantation listed by TCRdb under 2021. With respect to the entire study: Multivisceral, liver-intestinal, or isolated intestinal transplants were received by the recipients. All recipients received anti-thymocyte globulin induction followed by maintenance tacrolimus and steroids for around three years. Samples from three later patients were sequenced in-house on an Illumina MiSeq with MiXCR processing rather than by the commercial service. Graft-versus-host and host-versus-graft alloreactive T cell clones were tracked in the graft, circulation and bone marrow after intestinal transplantation using bulk TCR-beta CDR3 sequencing. The cohort enrolled 24 intestinal transplant recipients, one of whom was a retransplant, and 3 patients without pretransplant specimens were excluded. To identify alloreactive clones, pre-transplant mixed lymphocyte reaction products were sequenced and compared with unstimulated pre-transplant donor and recipient T cells. A peak of at least 4% donor T cells among recipient peripheral blood mononuclear cells was the definition used for donor T cell macrochimerism. Summary of the overall study and its limitations: Patients with donor T cell macrochimerism had high GvH to HvG T cell clonal ratios in their allografts. Early after transplant, peak levels of circulating GvH clones were found to be associated with declines in HvG clones. GvH clones were detected in recipient bone marrow, and some of these GvH clones were observed earlier in ileal mucosa or blood, consistent with an intestinal mucosal origin. The relatively low number and heterogeneity of intestinal transplant patients limited the conclusions.

Turning to this clone: No much larger clone exists at a distance of one base, and base qualities are not known.

The method behind the library was the immunoSEQ multiplex PCR assay. For most patients, genomic DNA was isolated with the Qiagen DNeasy Blood and Tissue Kit and sent frozen to Adaptive Biotechnologies for TCR sequencing. For most patients, high-throughput TCR-beta CDR3 sequencing of genomic DNA was performed by Adaptive Biotechnologies. The authors processed their data as follows. TCR sequencing data for roughly 20 patients were retrieved from Adaptive's ImmunoSEQ software; a few other patients were processed with MiXCR and VDJtools. To correct CD4 versus CD8 sorting errors, sequences present in both subsets at a frequency ratio below 5:1 were removed. CDR3 nucleotide sequences shared between donor and recipient were removed because their origin could not be assigned. To count as alloreactive, a clone needed at least 2-fold expansion over unstimulated cells and a minimum CFSE-low frequency of 0.002% (template counts) or 0.001% (read counts). Clones were considered mappable if detected in sequenced pre-transplant spleen, lymph node, or MLR CFSE-low populations of the donor or recipient. The cumulative frequency of alloreactive clones was calculated as a percentage of all sequences, weighted by copy number. TCRdb re-hosts the immuneACCESS table, in-frame sequences only. Its copies lack some clones; in the studies checked, an unresolved V gene accounts for under half of them, and the cause for the rest is not known. The D gene and trimming were derived from the DNA, and the V and J assignments and clone size from that table. Within this sample are tens of thousands of clones, with 55% to 60% of them counted one time only. Approximately 1% of the sample lies in the top ten.

The time point label of this sample denotes: cells obtained before transplantation from donor or recipient. In the mixed lymphocyte reactions, some 200,000 CFSE-labeled pre-transplant responders were plated with some 200,000 irradiated violet-dye-labeled stimulators and cultured for roughly six days. After the mixed lymphocyte reaction, proliferating CD3+CD4+CFSE-low and CD3+CD8+CFSE-low responder cells were FACS-sorted on a BD Influx sorter. The CDR3, cysteine through phenylalanine, is 12 amino acids long. This entry keeps only the CDR3 DNA: 36 bases, framed from base 1. V was cut back by 2 bases and J by 0 bases, leaving a gap of 5 bases between them. For CDR1 and CDR2, the germline V gene (reference sequence) lists GTSNPN and SVGIG.

This sequence uses TRBV30 and TRBJ2-7, with the D gene uncertain. Sequences were derived from alloreactive CD4+ T cells from a mixed lymphocyte reaction culture, sampled before intestinal transplant. This specimen's cell subset or site label, interpreted: CFSE-low proliferating T cells sorted from roughly 6-day pre-transplant mixed lymphocyte reaction (GvH or HvG direction). This receptor was taken from a human patient who received an intestinal transplant. The nucleotide sequence reads TGTGCCTGGAGTCTCAGCTCCTACGAGCAGTACTTC. Translation gives CAWSLSSYEQYF.